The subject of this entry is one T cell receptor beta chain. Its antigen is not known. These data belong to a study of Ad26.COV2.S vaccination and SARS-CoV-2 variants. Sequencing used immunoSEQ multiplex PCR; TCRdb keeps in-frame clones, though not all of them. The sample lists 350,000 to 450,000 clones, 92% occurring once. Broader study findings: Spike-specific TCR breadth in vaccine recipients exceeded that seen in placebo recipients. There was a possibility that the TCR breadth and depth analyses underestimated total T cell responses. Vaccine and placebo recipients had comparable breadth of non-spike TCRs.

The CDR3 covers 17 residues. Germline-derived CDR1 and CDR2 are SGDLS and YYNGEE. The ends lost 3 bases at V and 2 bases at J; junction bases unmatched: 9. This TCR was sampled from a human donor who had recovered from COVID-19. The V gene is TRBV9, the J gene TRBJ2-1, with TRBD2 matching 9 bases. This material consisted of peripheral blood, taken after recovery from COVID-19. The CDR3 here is CASSAAGGPPTYNEQFF. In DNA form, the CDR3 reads TGTGCCAGCAGCGCCGCGGGGGGGCCCCCCACCTACAATGAGCAGTTCTTC. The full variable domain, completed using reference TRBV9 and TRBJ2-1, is DSGVTQTPKHLITATGQRVTLRCSPRSGDLSVYWYQQSLDQGLQFLIQYYNGEERAKGNILERFSAQQFPDLHSELNLSSLELGDSALYFCASSAAGGPPTYNEQFFGPGTRLTVL.